This T cell receptor beta chain was profiled in a study of early T cells in non-severe SARS-CoV-2 infection. About the research overall: Chains stayed unpaired after sequencing of bulk RNA from unsorted whole blood.

Individually, cDNA molecules had unique molecular identifiers attached to them. TCRdb called the 5' RACE reads again in MiXCR, with one record for every CDR3 protein. The top ten clones hold about 1.3% of a sample with around 55,000 distinct CDR3 sequences, roughly an eighth of them seen once. With respect to this clonotype: The antigen remains unidentified.

Germline loops: CDR1 SGHAT, CDR2 FQNNGV. Trimming cost V 1 base and J 10 bases; bases outside gene matches: 6. The CDR3 spans 13 residues. Overall study results and limits: Comparison of clonotypes with VDJdb favored anti-spike CD8 responses while missing private and CD4 specificities.

This clonotype was sampled from an adult who was a healthcare worker with PCR-confirmed SARS-CoV-2 infection or an uninfected control (not recorded which). The sequenced sample consisted of whole blood. The genes are TRBV11-2 and TRBJ1-1; 7 nucleotides line up with TRBD1. DNA for the CDR3: TGTGCCAGCAGCTTAGTCCTGGGGGACAGAGCTTTCTTT. Its translation: CASSLVLGDRAFF.